This T cell receptor (beta chain) derives from a study of T cell responses to AZD1222 COVID-19 vaccine. Germline CDR1 is MDHEN and CDR2 is SYDVKM. V shed 7 bases and J shed 1 base, with 7 bases lying between them. There are 12 residues in the CDR3. Here immunoSEQ multiplex PCR was the method, and the copy in TCRdb shows in-frame clones only, minus some. The data hold 120,000 to 150,000 clones, with more than 70% observed a single time. This chain links TRBV28 with TRBJ1-1; D is unclear. This TCR was recovered from an adult in good health. This material consisted of peripheral blood, taken on day 0 of AZD1222 vaccination. Here the CDR3 DNA reads TGTGCCAGCAAGGAGTGGAACACTGAAGCTTTCTTT. It encodes CASKEWNTEAFF.